These 5 T cell receptor beta chains came from one sample sequenced in a study of cytomegalovirus exposure and HLA in healthy donors. The PCR made use of 60 Vbeta and 13 Jbeta primers. TCRdb's table, derived via immunoSEQ multiplex PCR, lists solely in-frame clones and lacks some. Among 95,000 to 150,000 clones listed, 77% were seen once. The sample consisted of PBMCs. Receptor source: a woman in her thirties or forties in good health and CMV-seropositive.

This clone has a handful of counts. This chain uses TRBV6-5 with TRBJ2-1, with 8 bases aligning to TRBD2. The CDR3 is 13 residues long. Germline trimming cut 11 bases from V and 9 bases from J; bases unmatched to any gene: 12. Looked up from germline, CDR1 is MNHEY and CDR2 is SVGAGI. CDR3: CAACGREAAEQFF. CDR3 sequence (DNA): TGTGCCGCATGTGGGCGGGAGGCGGCTGAGCAGTTCTTC.

This rearrangement joins TRBV28 to TRBJ1-5, with a tentative D call TRBD1 (5 bases). The CDR3 loop spans 16 amino acids. Germline CDR1 is MDHEN and CDR2 is SYDVKM. Trimming pared 2 bases from V and 4 bases from J, leaving 15 bases between. CDR3 region: CASSLSGQGLNQPQHF. CDR3 coding DNA: TGTGCCAGCAGTTTAAGCGGGCAGGGCCTAAATCAGCCCCAGCATTTT.

This chain connects TRBV7-2 to TRBJ1-3, with a tentative D call TRBD1 (6 bases). The CDR3 runs to 14 residues. The ends were cut back, 5 bases at V and 6 bases at J, with 14 bases in the middle. The V gene's germline CDR1 is SGHTA and CDR2 FQGNSA. CDR3 amino acids: CASSPYRVENTIYF. As DNA, the CDR3 is TGTGCCAGCAGCCCCTACAGGGTCGAAAACACCATATATTTT. The whole variable domain, filled in from reference TRBV7-2 and TRBJ1-3, reads GAGVSQSPSNKVTEKGKDVELRCDPISGHTALYWYRQSLGQGLEFLIYFQGNSAPDKSGLPSDRFSAERTGGSVSTLTIQRTQQEDSAVYLCASSPYRVENTIYFGEGSWLTVV.

The chain couples TRBV5-1 to TRBJ2-2; no definite D call. The CDR3 is 13 residues long. Germline CDR1 SGHRS, CDR2 YFSETQ. Trimming stripped 0 bases from V and 4 bases from J, with 4 bases between. CDR3 DNA: TGCGCCAGCAGCTTGGACTTCACCGGGGAGCTGTTTTTT. Translated, it gives CASSLDFTGELFF.

The gene calls are TRBV7-2 and TRBJ2-7, with a weak D call TRBD1 (6 bases). The CDR3 loop spans 14 amino acids. CDR1 and CDR2 from the germline V gene are SGHTA and FQGNSA. V was cut by 0 bases and J by 5 bases, with 11 bases left in between. The CDR3 sequence: CASSLATGTHEQYF. As DNA, the CDR3 is TGTGCCAGCAGCTTAGCGACAGGTACCCACGAGCAGTACTTC.